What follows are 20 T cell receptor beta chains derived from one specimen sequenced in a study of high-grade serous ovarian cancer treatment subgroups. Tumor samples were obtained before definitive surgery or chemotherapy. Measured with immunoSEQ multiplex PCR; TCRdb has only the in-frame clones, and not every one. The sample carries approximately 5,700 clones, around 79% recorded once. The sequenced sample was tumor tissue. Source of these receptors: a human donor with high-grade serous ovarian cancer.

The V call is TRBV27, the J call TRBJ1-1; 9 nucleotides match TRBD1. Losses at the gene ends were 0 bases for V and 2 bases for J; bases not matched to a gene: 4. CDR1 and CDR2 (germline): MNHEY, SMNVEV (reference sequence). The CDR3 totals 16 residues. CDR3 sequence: CASSLSGQGYNTEAFF. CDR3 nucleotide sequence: TGTGCCAGCAGTTTATCGGGACAGGGATATAACACTGAAGCTTTCTTT.

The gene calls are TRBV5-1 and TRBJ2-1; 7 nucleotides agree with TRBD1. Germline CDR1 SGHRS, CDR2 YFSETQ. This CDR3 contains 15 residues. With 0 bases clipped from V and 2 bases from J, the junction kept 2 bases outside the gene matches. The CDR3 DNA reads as TGCGCCAGCAGCTTGGGTCAGGGGGCCTACAATGAGCAGTTCTTC. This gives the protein CASSLGQGAYNEQFF. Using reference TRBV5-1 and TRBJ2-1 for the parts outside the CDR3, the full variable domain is KAGVTQTPRYLIKTRGQQVTLSCSPISGHRSVSWYQQTPGQGLQFLFEYFSETQRNKGNFPGRFSGRQFSNSRSEMNVSTLELGDSALYLCASSLGQGAYNEQFFGPGTRLTVL.

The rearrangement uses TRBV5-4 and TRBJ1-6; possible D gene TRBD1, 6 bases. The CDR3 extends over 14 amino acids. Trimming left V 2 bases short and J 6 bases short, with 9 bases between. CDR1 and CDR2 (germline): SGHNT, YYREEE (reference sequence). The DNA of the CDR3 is TGTGCCAGCAGCTTCGGGACACCTAATTCACCCCTCCACTTT. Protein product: CASSFGTPNSPLHF.

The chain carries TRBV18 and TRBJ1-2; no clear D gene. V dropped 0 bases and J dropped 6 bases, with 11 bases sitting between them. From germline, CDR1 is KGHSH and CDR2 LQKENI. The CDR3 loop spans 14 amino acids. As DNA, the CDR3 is TGTGCCAGCTCACCACCCTCCCGGTCCAATGGCTACACCTTC. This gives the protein CASSPPSRSNGYTF.

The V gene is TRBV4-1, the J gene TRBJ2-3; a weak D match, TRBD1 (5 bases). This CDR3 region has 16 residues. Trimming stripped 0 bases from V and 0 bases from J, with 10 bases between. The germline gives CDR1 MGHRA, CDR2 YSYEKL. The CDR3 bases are TGCGCCAGCAGCCAAGATAGAGACAGAAGCACAGATACGCAGTATTTT. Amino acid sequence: CASSQDRDRSTDTQYF.

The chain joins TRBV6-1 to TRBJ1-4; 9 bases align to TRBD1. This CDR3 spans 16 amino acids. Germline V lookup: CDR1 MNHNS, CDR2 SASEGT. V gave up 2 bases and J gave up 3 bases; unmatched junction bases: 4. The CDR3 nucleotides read TGTGCCAGCAGTGAATTCAGGGACAGGGCTAATGAAAAACTGTTTTTT. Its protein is CASSEFRDRANEKLFF.

The CDR3, as DNA: TGTGCCAGCAGCGGGACTAGCGGTCCCGTCTACGAGCAGTACTTC. Protein sequence: CASSGTSGPVYEQYF. The rearrangement uses TRBV7-8 and TRBJ2-7, with TRBD2 matching 11 bases. Per germline, CDR1 SGHVS and CDR2 FQNEAQ. This CDR3 spans 15 amino acids. J lost 3 bases, V lost 5 bases, and 6 bases had no gene match.

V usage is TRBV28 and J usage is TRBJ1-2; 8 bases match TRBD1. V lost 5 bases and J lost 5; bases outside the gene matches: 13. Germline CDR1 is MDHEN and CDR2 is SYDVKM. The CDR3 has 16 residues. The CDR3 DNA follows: TGTGCCAGCAGTCCGGTGGACAGGGCGTCTAGGTATGGCTACACCTTC. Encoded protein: CASSPVDRASRYGYTF.

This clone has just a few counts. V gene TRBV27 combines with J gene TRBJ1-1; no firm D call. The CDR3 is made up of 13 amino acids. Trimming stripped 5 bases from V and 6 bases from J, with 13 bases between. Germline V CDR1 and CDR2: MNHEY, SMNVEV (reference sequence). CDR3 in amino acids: CASSTRQVAEAFF. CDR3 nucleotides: TGTGCCAGCAGTACCAGACAAGTCGCTGAAGCTTTCTTT.

The CDR3 DNA reads as TGTGCCAGCAGTTACGGAGGGAACTATGGCTACACCTTC. Protein: CASSYGGNYGYTF. The chain links TRBV6-5 to TRBJ1-2; D is uncertain. V was trimmed by 2 bases and J by 2 bases, leaving 6 bases between them. CDR1 and CDR2 from the germline V gene are MNHEY and SVGAGI. The CDR3 has 13 residues.

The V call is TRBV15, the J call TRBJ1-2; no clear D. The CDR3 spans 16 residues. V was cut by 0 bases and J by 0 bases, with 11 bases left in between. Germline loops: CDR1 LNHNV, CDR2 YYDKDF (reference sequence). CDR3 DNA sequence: TGTGCCACCAGCAGAGATCGGAACAGTCCTAACTATGGCTACACCTTC. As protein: CATSRDRNSPNYGYTF.

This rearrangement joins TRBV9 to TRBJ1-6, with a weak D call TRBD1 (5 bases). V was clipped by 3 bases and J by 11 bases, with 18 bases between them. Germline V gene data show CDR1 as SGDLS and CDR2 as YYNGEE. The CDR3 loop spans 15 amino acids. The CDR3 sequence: CASSDQGAGPTPLHF. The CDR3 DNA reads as TGTGCCAGCAGCGACCAAGGGGCCGGGCCGACACCCCTCCACTTT.

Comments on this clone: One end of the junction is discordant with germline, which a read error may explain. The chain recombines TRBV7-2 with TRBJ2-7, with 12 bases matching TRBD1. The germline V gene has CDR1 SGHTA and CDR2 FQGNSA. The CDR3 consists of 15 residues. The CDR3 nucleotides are TGCGCCAGCAGCCGAGCGGGACAGGGGGCTTACGAGCAGTACTTC. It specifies CASSRAGQGAYEQYF.

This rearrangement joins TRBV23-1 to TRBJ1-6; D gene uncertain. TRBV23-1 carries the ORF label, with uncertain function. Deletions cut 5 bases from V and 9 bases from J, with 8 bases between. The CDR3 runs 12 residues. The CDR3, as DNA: TGCGCCAGCAGTTTCGGACTTTCACCCCTCCACTTT. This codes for CASSFGLSPLHF.

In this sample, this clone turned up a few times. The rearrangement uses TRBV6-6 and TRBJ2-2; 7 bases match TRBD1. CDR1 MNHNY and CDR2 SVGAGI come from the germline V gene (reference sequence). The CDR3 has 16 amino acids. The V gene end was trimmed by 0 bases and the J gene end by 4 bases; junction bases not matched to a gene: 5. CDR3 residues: CASSYSVRDSTGELFF. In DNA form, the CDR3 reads TGTGCCAGCAGTTACTCGGTACGGGACAGCACCGGGGAGCTGTTTTTT.

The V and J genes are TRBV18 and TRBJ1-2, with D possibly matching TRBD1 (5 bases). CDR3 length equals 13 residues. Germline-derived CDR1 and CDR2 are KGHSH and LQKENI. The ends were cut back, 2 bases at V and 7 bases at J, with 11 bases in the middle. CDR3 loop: CASSPSDSGGYTF. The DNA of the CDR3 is TGTGCCAGCTCACCAAGCGACAGCGGTGGCTACACCTTC.

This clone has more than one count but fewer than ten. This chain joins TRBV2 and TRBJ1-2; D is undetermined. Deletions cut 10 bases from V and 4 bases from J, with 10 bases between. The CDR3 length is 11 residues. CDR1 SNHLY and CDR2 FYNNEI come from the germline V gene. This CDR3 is CANEESYGYTF. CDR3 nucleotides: TGTGCCAACGAGGAGAGCTATGGCTACACCTTC.

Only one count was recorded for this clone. CDR3 DNA sequence: TGTGCCAGCAGTAGGTCAGGGGGTGGCTACACCTTC. Translated: CASSRSGGGYTF. This chain links TRBV2 with TRBJ1-2; TRBD1 matches 7 bases. Per the germline V gene, CDR1 is SNHLY and CDR2 is FYNNEI. V lost 5 bases to trimming and J lost 7 bases; unmatched junction nucleotides: 4. CDR3 size: 12 residues.

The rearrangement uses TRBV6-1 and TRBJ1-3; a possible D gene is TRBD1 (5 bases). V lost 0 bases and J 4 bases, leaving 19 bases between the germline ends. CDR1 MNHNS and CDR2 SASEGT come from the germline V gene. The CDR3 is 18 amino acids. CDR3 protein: CASSEAMGGTARGNTIYF. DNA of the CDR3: TGTGCCAGCAGTGAAGCGATGGGAGGGACGGCTAGAGGAAACACCATATATTTT.

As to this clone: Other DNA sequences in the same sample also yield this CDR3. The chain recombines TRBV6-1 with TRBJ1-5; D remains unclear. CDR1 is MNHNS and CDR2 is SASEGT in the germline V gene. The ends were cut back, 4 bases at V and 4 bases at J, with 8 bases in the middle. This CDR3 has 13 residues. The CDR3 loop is CASSAWANQPQHF. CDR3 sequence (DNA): TGTGCCAGCAGTGCCTGGGCAAATCAGCCCCAGCATTTT.